This entry describes one T cell receptor beta chain. It lacks a known antigen. No much larger clonotype is one base removed from it; base qualities were not supplied. This sample was included in a study of blood T cell repertoires in COVID-19 (dated by TCRdb to about 2020). Study-level background: Samples covering the acute and convalescent phases of COVID-19 were provided by collaborators in the United States, Italy and Spain. The dataset comprised deeply sampled blood TCRbeta repertoires from subjects exposed to, actively infected with, or recovered from COVID-19. Samples came from the ongoing ImmuneRACE study (first 160 participants) plus 1,254 subjects from 6 global collaborators. The repertoires were released in a freely available public database intended as a resource for research on the immune response to SARS-CoV-2. A de-identified subject ID, COVID-19 status, age in years and sex were almost always included in the sample metadata. The material from the prospective study consisted of cDNA or gDNA derived from T cells, B-cell-depleted T cells, or PBMCs. Where available, HLA class I and class II types were taken from metadata supplied by the sample provider and were not determined by assay-based typing.

The paper's findings and limits, for the study overall: Clinical and demographic metadata were provided uncurated, with the amount varying by source and participant.

TCRbeta CDR3 regions were amplified from genomic DNA by means of the immunoSEQ Assay, a bias-controlled multiplex PCR. The authors processed their data as follows. The number of nucleated cells in each sample was estimated from the amplification of reference gene primers within the assay. To quantify the absolute abundance of each unique TCRbeta CDR3 rearrangement, sequence reads were collapsed and filtered. For each sample, productive Simpson clonality was calculated as the square root of Simpson's diversity index across productive rearrangements. In TCRdb, the immuneACCESS table is reduced to in-frame sequences with V and J assigned. These tables do not hold every clone; where another copy was compared, an unresolved V gene accounts for under half, and the others remain unexplained. The V and J calls and clone size were taken over from that table, and D and trimming were inferred from the DNA. This sample gives some 200,000 clones in total; 80% to 85% of them show up just once. The ten top clones hold more than 14% of the sample.

One collaborating source in Seattle enrolled patients while the patients were actively infected and followed the patients over time throughout the course of disease. Whole blood was collected in K2EDTA tubes by collaborating institutions according to the institutions' own protocols. For TCRbeta analysis, collaborators shipped samples as frozen whole blood, isolated PBMCs, or DNA extracted from either of those sample types. The CDR3 starts with the cysteine, ends with the phenylalanine, and has 13 residues. Solely the CDR3 DNA is kept, with 39 bases framed from the first base. Based on the germline V gene (reference sequence), the CDR1 and CDR2 sequences are MNHEY and SMNVEV. V is shortened by 5 bases, J by 8 bases, and the region joining them spans 15 bases.

Sequencing used peripheral blood. This clonotype originated in a woman aged 65 to 85 with COVID-19, enrolled during active disease. The V and J genes are TRBV27 and TRBJ1-2; the D gene assignment is ambiguous. The CDR3 in this case is CASSPPGSRGYTF. Here is the DNA: TGTGCCAGCAGTCCTCCTGGCAGTCGAGGCTACACCTTC.